The rows below give T cell receptor beta chains drawn from one sample of a study of tumor-infiltrating lymphocytes in oesophageal squamous cell carcinoma. One entry per CDR3 protein results from TCRdb running MiXCR on the PCR reads. The sample lists around 23,000 distinct CDR3 sequences; around two fifths were seen once. Input material: esophageal tumor tissue. Receptors originate from a male donor with esophageal squamous cell carcinoma. Each CDR3 is given with its conserved first and last residue. A D gene is named only where the DNA matches it firmly. Size is stated for part of the rows, as once, few or many counts, or as a class when the clone is expanded.

TRBV6-6	few	TRBJ2-7	TRBD2	CASSYGLAPPYF	TGTGCCAGCAGTTACGGACTAGCGCCTCCGTACTTC
TRBV10-3	many	TRBJ2-7	-	CAIEGVNSYEQYF	TGTGCCATCGAAGGGGTTAACTCCTACGAGCAGTACTTC
TRBV6-6	many	TRBJ1-2	-	CASSYSTRSRGYTF	TGTGCCAGCAGTTACTCCACTCGCTCCAGGGGCTACACCTTC
TRBV6-1	-	TRBJ1-1	-	CASSFTRQNTEAFF	TGTGCCAGCAGCTTTACCAGGCAGAACACTGAAGCTTTCTTT
TRBV7-6	-	TRBJ2-6	TRBD1	CASSLSLGTASSGANVLTF	TGTGCCAGCAGCTTAAGTCTGGGGACAGCGAGCTCTGGGGCCAACGTCCTGACTTTC
TRBV12-3/TRBV12-4	-	TRBJ2-7	-	CASRTTGSYEQYF	TGTGCCAGCAGAACGACAGGATCCTACGAGCAGTACTTC
TRBV10-3	many	TRBJ2-7	TRBD2	CAISLGSGGYNEQYF	TGTGCCATCAGTCTCGGGAGCGGGGGGTACAATGAGCAGTACTTC
TRBV20-1	-	TRBJ1-1	-	CSARDQMTEAFF	TGCAGTGCTAGAGATCAGATGACTGAAGCTTTCTTT
TRBV12-3/TRBV12-4	many	TRBJ1-4	-	CASSRLPPEPNEKLFF	TGTGCCAGCAGCCGCCTGCCCCCGGAACCCAATGAAAAACTGTTTTTT
TRBV25-1	many	TRBJ1-1	-	CASIADGGLVAEAFF	TGTGCCAGCATAGCTGATGGGGGGTTGGTAGCTGAAGCTTTCTTT
TRBV12-5	-	TRBJ2-7	TRBD2	CASGFSTSGSYNEQYF	TGTGCTAGTGGTTTTTCGACTAGCGGTTCCTACAATGAGCAGTACTTC
TRBV24-1	-	TRBJ2-6	-	CATSDPRDSNSGANVLTF	TGTGCCACCAGTGATCCCCGGGACTCCAACTCTGGGGCCAACGTCCTGACTTTC
TRBV25-1	-	TRBJ2-2	-	CASSDTGELFF	TGTGCCAGCAGTGACACCGGGGAGCTGTTTTTT
TRBV7-6	-	TRBJ2-1	-	CASSLGSAYSYNEQFF	TGTGCCAGCAGCTTAGGATCGGCATATTCCTACAATGAGCAGTTCTTC
TRBV7-9	-	TRBJ2-3	TRBD1	CASSLVVRGDTQYF	TGTGCCAGCAGCTTAGTTGTCAGGGGGGATACGCAGTATTTT
TRBV5-1	many	TRBJ1-1	TRBD1	CASSLTGANTEAFF	TGCGCCAGCAGCTTGACAGGGGCGAACACTGAAGCTTTCTTT
TRBV6-1	-	TRBJ1-2	-	CASSEVRDGYTF	TGTGCCAGCAGTGAAGTTAGGGATGGCTACACCTTC
TRBV12-3/TRBV12-4	many	TRBJ2-2	TRBD2	CASRSTSGSPGELFF	TGTGCCAGCAGGTCGACTAGCGGGAGTCCCGGGGAGCTGTTTTTT
TRBV7-8	many	TRBJ1-3	-	CASSLPDGNSGNTIYF	TGTGCCAGCAGCTTACCGGACGGAAACTCTGGAAACACCATATATTTT
TRBV6-6	many	TRBJ2-7	-	CASSYSTANSPLHF	TGTGCCAGCAGTTACTCGACGGCGAATTCACCCCTCCACTTC
TRBV7-2	-	TRBJ2-3	TRBD1	CASSLRDRLMSSTDTQYF	TGTGCCAGCAGCTTAAGGGACAGGCTCATGTCTAGCACAGATACGCAGTATTTT
TRBV7-6	-	TRBJ2-7	-	CASSLDWTDSYEQYF	TGTGCTAGCAGCTTAGATTGGACAGACTCCTACGAGCAGTACTTC